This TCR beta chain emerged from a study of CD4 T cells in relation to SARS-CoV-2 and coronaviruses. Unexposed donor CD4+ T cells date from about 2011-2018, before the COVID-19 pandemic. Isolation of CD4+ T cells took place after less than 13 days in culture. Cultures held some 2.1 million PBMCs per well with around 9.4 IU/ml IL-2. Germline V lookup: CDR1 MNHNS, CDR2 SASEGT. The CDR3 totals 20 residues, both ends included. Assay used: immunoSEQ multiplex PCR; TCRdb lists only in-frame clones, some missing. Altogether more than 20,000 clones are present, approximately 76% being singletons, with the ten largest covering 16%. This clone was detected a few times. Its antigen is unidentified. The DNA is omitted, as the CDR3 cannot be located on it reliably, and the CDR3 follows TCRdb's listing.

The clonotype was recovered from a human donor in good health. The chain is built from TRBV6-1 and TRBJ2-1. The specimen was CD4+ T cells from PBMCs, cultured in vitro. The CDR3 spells CASSELQRCTMSSSSCEQFF.